The source of this T cell receptor beta chain is a study of human T cells and chemical hapten exposure (dated by TCRdb to about 2021). At the level of the whole study: For sensitization, 2% DPC in acetone was applied to a roughly 2 cm by roughly 2 cm area of upper inner arm skin. Throughout the study period of approximately 23 weeks, patients also received therapeutic DPC doses to the scalp every week. Patch tests used Finn chambers with 0.01% DPC on the upper back, scored after 6 days by International Contact Dermatitis Research Group standards. Alopecia areata with under or over 50% scalp involvement, alopecia totalis and alopecia universalis were represented in the patient cohort, which was mostly female. Libraries were pooled for sequencing, and per-sample TCR yields varied mainly because of small differences in library volumes within the pool. This study followed changes in the peripheral blood TCR repertoire in vivo during primary and secondary sensitization of alopecia patients to the hapten diphenylcyclopropenone (DPC). Blood was sampled from patients pre-sensitization (week 0) and at 2, 6 and about 24 weeks after DPC sensitization. About 27 alopecia patients gave blood for TCR sequencing at one to four time points (pre-sensitization, 2, 6 and 24 weeks). The research as a whole found: Repeated subsampling changed both the strength of the expansion versus patch-test correlation and the threshold at which that correlation became significant. A positive correlation was found between the number of PT1 expanded TCRs and patch test score, with significance reached at thresholds 8, 16 and 32 but not 4. Expanded TCRs formed significantly more large CDR3 similarity clusters than pre-sensitization or healthy control sets, consistent with antigen-driven responses. Alopecia, a presumed autoimmune disease, was present in all patients, so the immune response of the patients might differ from that of healthy individuals. DPC sensitization did not change how many TCRs were above 1 in 1000 frequency, and no evidence was found of alterations in global repertoire structure.

Taken from cysteine to phenylalanine, the CDR3 has 15 residues. This entry keeps only the CDR3 DNA: 45 bases, framed from base 1. According to the germline V gene, CDR1 reads MNHEY and CDR2 reads SVGEGT. Trimmed from V: 6 bases; trimmed from J: 2 bases; junction bases lacking a gene match: 5. The time point label of this sample denotes: pre-sensitization, week 0. Reading the label with the study, this specimen's treatment or condition is: therapeutic diphenylcyclopropenone sensitization with weekly scalp DPC. At every patch-test visit, the blood draw took place before the patch test was put on. Eligible patients were aged 18 to 70, diagnosed with alopecia, deemed suitable for DPC therapy, and excluded if pregnant. Total RNA was extracted from unfractionated whole blood that had been collected in Tempus Blood RNA tubes. The library relied on RACE. Sequencing instrument: NextSeq 500. During library preparation, unique molecular identifiers were attached to individual cDNA molecules so that TCRs could be counted quantitatively and reproducibly. Each blood RNA sample was used to sequence both TCR alpha and TCR beta chains. The study's processing was this. The median number of TCRs per sample was over 85,000, ranging from 23,224 to 690,600. V, J and CDR3 annotation of the TCR reads was carried out using the Decombinator software suite. Every sample was subsampled to the same number of TCRs (28,000) for the PS versus PT1 abundance plots. Expanded TCRs were defined as absent before sensitization and observed at least eight times at the 2-week time point. TCRdb trimmed public reads at Q25 via fastp, called clones via MiXCR and kept in-frame beta chains. Duplicate CDR3 protein sequences are folded into a single record with the most common DNA and genes. TCRdb assigned the V and J calls; the authors' analysis was not used. The sample contains 60,000 to 70,000 distinct CDR3 sequences, approximately 11% of them found a single time. The top ten constitute approximately 5.5% of the sample.

There are many counts of this clonotype. Its antigen remains unidentified. Base qualities are not provided; no much larger clone lies one nucleotide away. Sequences were derived from whole blood, sampled in connection with sensitization to the hapten diphenylcyclopropenone (DPC). The rearrangement joined TRBV6-2 or TRBV6-3 to TRBJ2-1; 9 junctional bases match TRBD2. The receptor was isolated from a woman in her forties or fifties with alopecia areata. Some clones in this sample may be carry-over from other donors' samples. The bases read TGTGCCAGCAGGCTAGGCGGGGGGGCCTACAATGAGCAGTTCTTC. It codes for CASRLGGGAYNEQFF.